This T cell receptor beta chain was sequenced for a study of identical twins. TCRdb independently ran MiXCR on the 5' RACE reads; one entry per CDR3 protein. Of hundreds of thousands of distinct CDR3 sequences in the sample, roughly 12% were seen once. Trimming cost V 1 base and J 0 bases; bases outside gene matches: 3. This CDR3 has 19 amino acids. Germline V gene lookup returns CDR1 SNHLY and CDR2 FYNNEI. This sample also appeared in a second study, on yellow fever vaccine responses in identical twins.

The specimen was PBMCs. The V call is TRBV2, the J call TRBJ2-6, with 13 bases aligning to TRBD2. The sequence came from a woman younger than 35 in good health. The CDR3: CASSEVRTSGGSGANVLTF. CDR3 DNA: TGTGCCAGCAGTGAAGTCCGGACTAGCGGGGGCTCTGGGGCCAACGTCCTGACTTTC.